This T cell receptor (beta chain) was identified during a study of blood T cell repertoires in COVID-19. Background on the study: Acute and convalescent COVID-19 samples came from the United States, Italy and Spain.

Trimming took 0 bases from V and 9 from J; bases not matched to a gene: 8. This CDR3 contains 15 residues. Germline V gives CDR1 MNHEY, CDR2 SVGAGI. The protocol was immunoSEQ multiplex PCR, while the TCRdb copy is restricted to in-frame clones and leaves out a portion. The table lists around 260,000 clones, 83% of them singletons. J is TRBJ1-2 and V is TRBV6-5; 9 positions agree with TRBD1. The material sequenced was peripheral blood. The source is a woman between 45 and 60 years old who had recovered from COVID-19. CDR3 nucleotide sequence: TGTGCCAGCAGTTACTCATCACAGGGGGCGAGCAGCTACACCTTC. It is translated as CASSYSSQGASSYTF.